Listed here is a single T cell receptor (beta chain). Germline V gene sequence: CDR1 MRHNA, CDR2 SNTAGT. The V and J ends lost 6 bases and 1 base respectively, with 9 bases between them. The CDR3 contains 13 residues. These data are taken from a study of blood T cells in healthy people across ages. Each of the donors had 9 to 10 milliliters of peripheral blood drawn into EDTA-treated Vacutainer tubes. It was with a sample-barcoded 5' primer and a J-beta primer mix that a second PCR of roughly 7 to 12 cycles was run. Each cDNA was tagged by a template-switch adaptor containing 12 random nucleotides. Each sample yielded at least 2.5 million CDR3-containing paired-end reads. MiXCR was run by TCRdb on the 5' RACE reads, yielding one entry per CDR3 protein. This table has 1.6 million or so distinct CDR3 sequences, around 36% appearing once.

Sequencing was done on a sample of blood. This sequence was found in a young woman in good health. The chain is built from TRBV6-4 and TRBJ2-5, with unresolved D. In nucleotides, the CDR3 is TGTGCCAGCAGCCAAAAGCCCCAAGAGACCCAGTACTTC. Translating gives CASSQKPQETQYF.